These T cell receptor beta chains were read from a single sample in a study of blood T cell repertoires in COVID-19. Some clones are missing from TCRdb's copy, which holds only in-frame ones; the method was immunoSEQ multiplex PCR. The data contain about 120,000 clones, 85% to 90% of them singletons. The source material was peripheral blood. All receptors derive from a man in his 70s who had recovered from COVID-19. The CDR3 runs from the conserved cysteine through the conserved F or W. D genes are given only for firm matches. Only some rows state a clone size, as once, few, many or a class for expanded clones.

J gene	D gene	clone size	V gene	CDR3 protein	CDR3 DNA
TRBJ2-3	TRBD2	NA	TRBV5-1	CASSELAGDLTDTQYF	TGCGCCAGCAGCGAACTAGCGGGGGATCTCACAGATACGCAGTATTTT
TRBJ1-4	TRBD1	NA	TRBV6-5	CASRGTGGEKLFF	TGTGCCAGCAGGGGGACAGGGGGGGAAAAACTGTTTTTT
TRBJ1-3	TRBD1	NA	TRBV18	CASSPVQGTDTIYF	TGTGCCAGCTCACCGGTACAGGGGACTGACACCATATATTTT
TRBJ2-5	NA	NA	TRBV5-6	CASSLKYRGMRGETQYF	TGTGCCAGCAGCTTGAAGTATAGGGGGATGCGTGGAGAGACCCAGTACTTC
TRBJ2-5	TRBD2	NA	TRBV29-1	CSVEGSGGLGETQYF	TGCAGCGTTGAAGGTAGCGGGGGTTTGGGAGAGACCCAGTACTTC
TRBJ2-1	TRBD2	NA	TRBV5-1	CASSLAASGHNEQFF	TGCGCCAGCAGCTTGGCGGCTAGCGGACACAATGAGCAGTTCTTC
TRBJ2-2	TRBD2	NA	TRBV4-3	CASAREWGTGELFF	TGCGCCAGCGCGCGGGAGTGGGGCACCGGGGAGCTGTTTTTT
TRBJ2-1	TRBD2	once	TRBV5-4	CASSAGTSGRTNEQFF	TGTGCCAGCAGCGCCGGGACTAGCGGGAGGACTAATGAGCAGTTCTTC
TRBJ1-6	NA	few	TRBV2	CASTNSGLADSPLHF	TGTGCCAGCACTAACTCGGGACTGGCGGATTCACCCCTCCACTTT
TRBJ2-1	NA	NA	TRBV7-6	CASRVTRAIAKKNNEQFF	TGTGCCAGCAGGGTAACTCGTGCTATTGCTAAGAAGAACAATGAGCAGTTCTTC
TRBJ2-1	TRBD1	NA	TRBV12-3/TRBV12-4	CASTWTGVNEQFF	TGTGCCAGCACCTGGACAGGGGTAAATGAGCAGTTCTTC
TRBJ2-5	TRBD2	NA	TRBV3-1/TRBV3-2	CASSPQGSGGARETQYF	TGTGCCAGCAGCCCACAAGGTAGCGGGGGGGCCAGAGAGACCCAGTACTTC
TRBJ2-2	TRBD2	once	TRBV7-2	CASSLMASGNTGELFF	TGTGCCAGCAGCTTAATGGCTAGCGGGAACACCGGGGAGCTGTTTTTT
TRBJ2-3	TRBD1	NA	TRBV5-4	CASSRTGTGDLADTQYF	TGTGCCAGCAGCCGCACCGGGACAGGGGATTTGGCAGATACGCAGTATTTT
TRBJ2-7	TRBD2	NA	TRBV9	CASSPRGEGSLAYEQYF	TGTGCCAGCAGCCCGCGCGGGGAGGGTAGCCTGGCCTACGAGCAGTACTTC
TRBJ2-1	TRBD2	NA	TRBV10-3	CAINIEAGESYNEQFF	TGTGCCATCAATATAGAGGCGGGGGAGTCCTACAATGAGCAGTTCTTC
TRBJ2-3	TRBD1	NA	TRBV3-1/TRBV3-2	CASRGTGVDTQYF	TGTGCCAGCAGAGGGACAGGGGTAGATACGCAGTATTTT
TRBJ2-7	TRBD2	NA	TRBV3-1/TRBV3-2	CASPAAASGRYEQYF	TGTGCCAGCCCAGCCGCGGCTAGCGGGAGGTACGAGCAGTACTTC
TRBJ1-2	NA	once	TRBV28	CASSFAAIYGYTF	TGTGCCAGCAGTTTTGCCGCGATATATGGCTACACCTTC
TRBJ1-1	NA	NA	TRBV30	CAWSVAAGNTEAFF	TGTGCCTGGAGTGTAGCGGCGGGAAACACTGAAGCTTTCTTT
TRBJ2-1	TRBD2	NA	TRBV20-1	CSASSGTSVVYEQFF	TGCAGTGCTAGTTCCGGGACTAGTGTCGTATACGAGCAGTTCTTC
TRBJ2-7	TRBD2	NA	TRBV9	CASSAQLAGSSEQYF	TGTGCCAGCAGCGCGCAGCTAGCGGGATCGTCCGAGCAGTACTTC
TRBJ2-7	NA	NA	TRBV30	CAWSRKDGGALEQYF	TGTGCCTGGAGTCGCAAGGATGGAGGGGCCCTGGAGCAGTACTTC
TRBJ1-2	TRBD1	few	TRBV5-1	CASSAGQGNYGYTF	TGCGCCAGCAGCGCTGGACAGGGGAACTATGGCTACACCTTC
TRBJ1-1	TRBD1	NA	TRBV2	CASVRQGAIGTEAFF	TGTGCCAGCGTTCGACAGGGGGCGATCGGCACTGAAGCTTTCTTT
TRBJ2-1	TRBD2	NA	TRBV5-1	CASSADPSGSYNEQFF	TGCGCCAGCAGCGCAGACCCTAGCGGGAGCTACAATGAGCAGTTCTTC